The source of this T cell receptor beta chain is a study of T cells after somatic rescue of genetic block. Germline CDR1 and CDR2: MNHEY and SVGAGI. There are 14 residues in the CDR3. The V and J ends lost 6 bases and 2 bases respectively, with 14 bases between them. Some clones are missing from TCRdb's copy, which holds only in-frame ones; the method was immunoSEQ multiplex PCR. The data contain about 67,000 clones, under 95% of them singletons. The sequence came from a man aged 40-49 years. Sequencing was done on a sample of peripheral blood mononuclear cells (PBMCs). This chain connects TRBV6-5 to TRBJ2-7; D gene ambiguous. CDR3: CASSPADNTYEQYF. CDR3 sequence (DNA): TGTGCCAGCAGCCCCGCAGACAACACCTACGAGCAGTACTTC.